These 27 T cell receptor beta chains were sequenced from one sample in a study of T-cell reconstitution after alpha-beta-depleted transplantation in children. Unique molecular identifiers were used to barcode this TCRbeta library. TCRdb used MiXCR to reprocess the PCR reads, holding one entry per CDR3 protein. The sample consists of around 580,000 distinct CDR3 sequences, roughly 30% of them appearing once. The sample was PBMCs, taken before TCRalphabeta/CD19-depleted stem cell transplant. The receptors derive from a boy under two years old with Wiskott-Aldrich syndrome, due to receive a stem cell transplant.

This clonotype showed up just a few times. V gene TRBV5-1 combines with J gene TRBJ2-1, with TRBD2 matching over 12 bases. This CDR3 spans 18 amino acids. Germline V gene sequence: CDR1 SGHRS, CDR2 YFSETQ. J was trimmed by 8 bases and V by 4 bases; bases with no gene match: 16. As DNA, the CDR3 is TGCGCCAGCAGCCCCTACGCCCGACTAGCGGGAGCGGGCGATGAGCAGTTCTTC. Encoded protein: CASSPYARLAGAGDEQFF. The variable domain in full, completed from reference TRBV5-1 and TRBJ2-1, reads KAGVTQTPRYLIKTRGQQVTLSCSPISGHRSVSWYQQTPGQGLQFLFEYFSETQRNKGNFPGRFSGRQFSNSRSEMNVSTLELGDSALYLCASSPYARLAGAGDEQFFGPGTRLTVL.

The chain links TRBV20-1 to TRBJ2-7; possible D gene TRBD1, 6 bases. The CDR3 sequence is 14 residues long. Deletions cut 3 bases from V and 6 bases from J, with 18 bases between. Germline-derived CDR1 and CDR2 are DFQATT and SNEGSKA (reference sequence). The chain's CDR3 is CSASLAGGGFEQYF. The CDR3 DNA reads TGCAGTGCTAGTTTGGCTGGGGGCGGCTTCGAGCAGTACTTC.

This clonotype has more than one count but fewer than ten. The rearrangement uses TRBV5-1 and TRBJ2-3; D is ambiguous. CDR1 is SGHRS, CDR2 YFSETQ, per germline. The CDR3 spans 13 residues. The V gene lost 0 bases and the J gene lost 4 bases, with 6 bases spanning the gap. The DNA of the CDR3 is TGCGCCAGCAGCTTGGGCTATTCAGATACGCAGTATTTT. It specifies CASSLGYSDTQYF.

The CDR3 region is CSVGGQNIQYF. CDR3 nucleotide sequence: TGCAGCGTTGGGGGGCAAAACATTCAGTACTTC. V is TRBV29-1 and J is TRBJ2-4, with D tentatively TRBD1 (6 bases). The CDR3 loop spans 11 amino acids. The V end lost 4 bases, the J end lost 5 bases, and 6 bases lay between the germline ends. CDR1 SQVTM and CDR2 ANQGSEA come from the germline V gene. Variable domain in full (rest from reference TRBV29-1 and TRBJ2-4): SAVISQKPSRDICQRGTSLTIQCQVDSQVTMMFWYRQQPGQSLTLIATANQGSEATYESGFVIDKFPISRPNLTFSTLTVSNMSPEDSSIYLCSVGGQNIQYFGAGTRLSVL.

This clonotype was counted only a few times. The V call is TRBV5-1, the J call TRBJ2-5, with 9 bases aligning to TRBD2. V lost 4 bases and J lost 5; bases outside the gene matches: 9. From germline, CDR1 is SGHRS and CDR2 YFSETQ. This CDR3 spans 15 amino acids. CDR3 in DNA: TGCGCCAGCAGCCCAATAGGACTAGCGCAGGAGACCCAGTACTTC. The encoded protein is CASSPIGLAQETQYF.

The gene calls are TRBV5-1 and TRBJ1-1; 10 bases align to TRBD1. V shed 6 bases and J 5 bases; nucleotides not matched to a gene: 10. CDR3 size: 15 residues. Germline V gene data show CDR1 as SGHRS and CDR2 as YFSETQ. This CDR3 is CASKTGTGEGTEAFF. Written as DNA, the CDR3 is TGCGCCAGCAAAACTGGGACAGGGGAGGGAACTGAAGCTTTCTTT.

This sequence joins TRBV5-5 and TRBJ1-4, with D maybe TRBD1 (6 bases). Germline V gives CDR1 SGHKS, CDR2 YYEKEE (reference sequence). Between the trimmed V and J ends, which lost 7 bases and 2 bases, there was a span of 15 bases. This CDR3 contains 15 residues. In DNA form, the CDR3 reads TGTGCCAGCGCTAGAACGGGGGCTACTAATGAAAAACTGTTTTTT. As protein: CASARTGATNEKLFF.

The sample holds a few counts of this clonotype. The rearrangement uses TRBV12-3 or TRBV12-4 and TRBJ1-1; TRBD1 is a possible D gene (5 bases). Trimming left V 8 bases short and J 4 bases short, with 8 bases between. CDR3 size: 11 residues. This chain's CDR3 is CASAGGTEAFF. Written as DNA, the CDR3 is TGTGCCAGCGCCGGGGGCACTGAAGCTTTCTTT.

This chain joins TRBV20-1 and TRBJ2-3, with 8 bases matching TRBD2. The J segment lost 2 bases and the V segment lost 6 bases, leaving 10 bases of the junction unmatched. This CDR3 spans 15 amino acids. Germline V lookup: CDR1 DFQATT, CDR2 SNEGSKA (reference sequence). The CDR3 DNA reads as TGCAGTGCCCAGGGAGCGGGAGTCCCCACAGATACGCAGTATTTT. This translates into CSAQGAGVPTDTQYF.

The gene calls are TRBV30 and TRBJ1-1; D not resolved. Germline assignment: CDR1 GTSNPN and CDR2 SVGIG (reference sequence). This CDR3 contains 10 residues. Written as DNA, the CDR3 is TGTAAAGCAGGCGTCCCTGAAGCTTTCTTT. This codes for CKAGVPEAFF.

The table lists this clonotype with a count of one. The CDR3 bases are TGTGCCAGCAGCCAAGATCGAGGGTTTTTAGTAGGCGGCTACAATGAGCAGTTCTTC. Translated: CASSQDRGFLVGGYNEQFF. This chain connects TRBV3-1 to TRBJ2-1, with D possibly TRBD2 on 5 matching bases. The V and J ends lost 0 bases and 3 bases respectively, with 21 bases between them. CDR1 is LGHDT and CDR2 is YNNKEL in the germline V gene (reference sequence). This CDR3 has 19 amino acids.

The chain joins TRBV12-3 or TRBV12-4 to TRBJ1-6; D remains unclear. This CDR3 contains 14 residues. Trimming shortened V by 1 base and J by 7 bases, and 8 bases separated the two germline ends. This CDR3 reads CASSLGAGNSPLHF. The CDR3 DNA reads as TGTGCCAGCAGTTTAGGGGCGGGAAATTCACCCCTCCACTTT.

The chain links TRBV4-2 to TRBJ2-7; TRBD1 or TRBD2 may be the D gene (5 bases each). The germline CDR1 and CDR2 sequences are LGHNA and YNFKEQ. CDR3 length: 14 residues. With 5 bases removed from V and 3 bases from J, the gap between germline ends came to 14 bases. The CDR3 loop reads CASSFGTVNYEQYF. For the CDR3, the DNA is TGTGCCAGCAGCTTCGGGACGGTTAACTACGAGCAGTACTTC.

This clonotype was detected a few times. V gene TRBV6-1 combines with J gene TRBJ2-2; unclear D gene. Germline lookup yields CDR1 MNHNS and CDR2 SASEGT. CDR3 length: 15 amino acids. The V gene lost 1 base and the J gene lost 3 bases, with 9 bases spanning the gap. This chain's CDR3 is CASSEVSMHTGELFF. In DNA, the CDR3 is TGTGCCAGCAGTGAAGTTAGTATGCACACCGGGGAGCTGTTTTTT.

V is TRBV12-3 or TRBV12-4 and J is TRBJ1-3; TRBD1 is a possible D gene (5 bases). CDR3 length equals 14 residues. V shed 5 bases and J shed 4 bases, with 12 bases lying between them. CDR3 bases: TGTGCCAGCAGTGGGGTCGGGACGGGAAACACCATATATTTT. Translated, it gives CASSGVGTGNTIYF.

The V call is TRBV29-1, the J call TRBJ2-5, with unresolved D. This CDR3 is built from 11 residues. V was trimmed by 6 bases and J by 0 bases, leaving 5 bases between them. CDR1 is SQVTM, CDR2 ANQGSEA, per germline. The CDR3 is CSVTYQETQYF. The CDR3 DNA reads as TGCAGCGTGACGTACCAAGAGACCCAGTACTTC.

The chain recombines TRBV20-1 with TRBJ2-1; either TRBD1 or TRBD2 may fit D (6 bases each). The CDR3 is 13 residues long. Trimming left V 6 bases short and J 4 bases short, with 13 bases between. CDR1 is DFQATT and CDR2 is SNEGSKA in the germline V gene (reference sequence). The CDR3 DNA reads TGCAGTGCCAGGGGACTGAGATACAATGAGCAGTTCTTC. Encoded protein: CSARGLRYNEQFF.

V and J are TRBV6-1 and TRBJ2-5; 12 nucleotides match TRBD2. The germline gives CDR1 MNHNS, CDR2 SASEGT. The CDR3 contains 15 residues. With 7 bases clipped from V and 5 bases from J, the junction kept 8 bases outside the gene matches. The CDR3 region has the DNA TGTGCCAGCATAGCTCTAGCGGGAGGGTTTGAGACCCAGTACTTC. It specifies CASIALAGGFETQYF.

This clonotype turned up a few times. V usage is TRBV6-2 or TRBV6-3 and J usage is TRBJ2-1, with 15 bases matching TRBD2. CDR3 length: 16 amino acids. V gave up 8 bases and J gave up 10 bases; unmatched junction bases: 12. Germline V lookup: CDR1 MNHEY, CDR2 SVGEGT. The CDR3 DNA sequence: TGTGCCAGCGCCTCCCGGCTCGGACTAGCGGGAGGGGAGCAGTTCTTC. Protein: CASASRLGLAGGEQFF.

V usage is TRBV24-1 and J usage is TRBJ2-1; 8 bases fit TRBD1. CDR3 length: 15 residues. Per germline, CDR1 KGHDR and CDR2 SFDVKD. Losses at the gene ends were 3 bases for V and 6 bases for J; bases not matched to a gene: 6. The CDR3 DNA reads as TGTGCCACCAGTGATCCTTCCGGGACAGGCAATGAGCAGTTCTTC. It specifies CATSDPSGTGNEQFF.

This clonotype has only a few counts. The chain combines TRBV12-3 or TRBV12-4 with TRBJ1-5; TRBD1 might be the D (5 bases). This CDR3 region has 14 residues. Trimming cost V 1 base and J 6 bases, with 10 bases left between them. Here the CDR3 reads CASSLGGSGQPQHF. The CDR3 DNA sequence: TGTGCCAGCAGTTTAGGGGGCTCCGGTCAGCCCCAGCATTTT.

This clonotype was counted at least ten times. The chain is built from TRBV12-3 or TRBV12-4 and TRBJ1-1; 8 bases map to TRBD1. V was clipped by 3 bases and J by 5 bases; unmatched bases: 2. The length of the CDR3 is 13 residues. The CDR3 loop is CASSLQGATEAFF. In DNA, the CDR3 is TGTGCCAGCAGTTTGCAGGGGGCGACTGAAGCTTTCTTT.

The chain has TRBV20-1 and TRBJ2-3; 12 bases match TRBD2. Germline CDR1 is DFQATT and CDR2 is SNEGSKA (reference sequence). Trimming cost V 8 bases and J 8 bases; bases outside gene matches: 5. CDR3 length: 12 residues. In nucleotides, the CDR3 is TGCAGTCCGACTAGCGGGAGAGCTACGCAGTATTTT. Amino acids: CSPTSGRATQYF.

This chain uses TRBV20-1 with TRBJ2-3, with 7 bases identical to TRBD2. The CDR3 is made up of 15 amino acids. In germline, CDR1 is DFQATT, CDR2 SNEGSKA (reference sequence). The ends lost 3 bases at V and 4 bases at J; junction bases unmatched: 10. The CDR3 here is CSARTLAVGADTQYF. Here the CDR3 DNA reads TGCAGTGCTAGGACCCTAGCGGTTGGGGCAGATACGCAGTATTTT.

The table lists this clonotype with many counts. This chain uses TRBV12-3 or TRBV12-4 with TRBJ2-2; possibly TRBD1 for D (5 bases). This CDR3 comprises 13 residues. V was cut by 5 bases and J by 4 bases, with 8 bases left in between. CDR3 DNA sequence: TGTGCCAGCAGTCTCCAGGGCACCGGGGAGCTGTTTTTT. This encodes CASSLQGTGELFF.

The chain is built from TRBV12-3 or TRBV12-4 and TRBJ2-5; 8 bases map to TRBD2. J lost 5 bases, V lost 6 bases, and 8 bases had no gene match. The CDR3 contains 14 residues. The CDR3 here is CASRGTRACETQYF. The CDR3 region has the DNA TGTGCCAGCAGGGGGACTAGAGCATGCGAGACCCAGTACTTC.

This clonotype was observed a handful of times. Here the CDR3 reads CSARGLGELFF. For the CDR3, the DNA is TGCAGCGCCAGGGGGCTGGGGGAGCTGTTTTTT. V and J are TRBV29-1 and TRBJ2-2; 8 bases are a match to TRBD1. The CDR3 has 11 amino acids. Looked up from germline, CDR1 is SQVTM and CDR2 is ANQGSEA. Unmatched junction bases numbered 3, after V lost 7 bases and J lost 8 bases.